Listed below are T cell receptor beta chains from one sample, sequenced in a study of molecular identifiers for immune sequencing clone quantification. Via MiXCR, TCRdb re-called the PCR reads, giving one row per CDR3 protein. The table includes under 650,000 distinct CDR3 sequences, 15% to 20% detected once. What was sequenced was naive CD8+ T cells from blood, with Jurkat cell RNA spiked in. Receptor source: a human donor in good health. Some libraries in this study had Jurkat cell RNA spiked in. Each CDR3 is given with its conserved first and last residue. Each record gives: V gene, D gene, clone size, J gene, CDR3 DNA, CDR3 protein. The D gene is left open where the match is weak. Clone size is stated in some rows and not others, as once, few, many or a class when expanded.

>TRBV27|-|many|TRBJ1-5
TGTGCCAGCAGTTTACAGGGGATCAATCAGCCCCAGCATTTT
CASSLQGINQPQHF
>TRBV19|TRBD1|many|TRBJ1-1
TGTGCCAGTAGTTTACAGGGGGAGGTCACTGAAGCTTTCTTT
CASSLQGEVTEAFF
>TRBV27|-|-|TRBJ2-7
TGTGCCAGCAGTCCCCGTGGAGGGTGGACCTCCTACGAGCAGTACTTC
CASSPRGGWTSYEQYF
>TRBV6-5|TRBD1|-|TRBJ2-7
TGTGCCAGCGGCGTGACAGGGGGCTACGAGCAGTACTTC
CASGVTGGYEQYF
>TRBV25-1|-|few|TRBJ2-1
TGTGCCAGCGTAAAAGGGACGGAGCAGTTCTTC
CASVKGTEQFF
>TRBV11-3|TRBD2|-|TRBJ2-5
TGTGCCAGCAGCCAAAGGGGACGGGAGGATCAGACCCAGTACTTC
CASSQRGREDQTQYF
>TRBV5-5|TRBD2|few|TRBJ2-7
TGTGCCAGCAGCTTTGGAGCGGGATTCTACGAGCAGTACTTC
CASSFGAGFYEQYF
>TRBV20-1|TRBD1|few|TRBJ1-2
TGCAGTGCTAGGACGCCCCACGACAGGGGCCAATGGGGCTACACCTTC
CSARTPHDRGQWGYTF
>TRBV7-2|-|many|TRBJ2-7
TGTGCCAGCAGCCCCGAGGCCCCCGGAGGATACGAGCAGTACTTC
CASSPEAPGGYEQYF
>TRBV4-2|TRBD1|many|TRBJ1-3
TGTGCCAGCAGCCAAGGGCTTGCCGGGACAGGGGTCGGGAACACCATATATTTT
CASSQGLAGTGVGNTIYF
>TRBV11-2|-|-|TRBJ2-3
TGTGCCGGCAGCTCGTGGACCGACAGAATCCCAGATACGCAGTATTTT
CAGSSWTDRIPDTQYF
>TRBV5-5|-|few|TRBJ2-7
TGTGCCAGCAGCTTGGACAGCAGGATCGCCTACGAGCAGTACTTC
CASSLDSRIAYEQYF
>TRBV7-9|-|many|TRBJ1-6
TGTGCCAGCAGCTTAGGGTGGGGGAATTCACCCCTCCACTTT
CASSLGWGNSPLHF
>TRBV6-5|TRBD1|-|TRBJ2-2
TGTGCCAGCAGAACCGGACAGGGGTGGTCCGGGGAGCTGTTTTTT
CASRTGQGWSGELFF
>TRBV12-3/TRBV12-4|-|few|TRBJ2-5
TGTGCCAGCGGGGAATCGGGAGAGACCCAGTACTTC
CASGESGETQYF
>TRBV9|-|-|TRBJ2-3
TGTGCCAGCAGCGTAGATGTCAGTTTCACAGATACGCAGTATTTT
CASSVDVSFTDTQYF
>TRBV27|-|many|TRBJ2-7
TGTGCCAGCAGTTTTACACAGGGAGGTTCATACGAGCAGTACTTC
CASSFTQGGSYEQYF
>TRBV12-5|TRBD1|-|TRBJ1-2
TGTGCTAGTGGTAAAAACGGACAGGGGGCAACTGGGTATGGCTACACCTTC
CASGKNGQGATGYGYTF
>TRBV20-1|-|-|TRBJ2-5
TGCAGTGCTAGAGATCTGGGGGGAGAGACCCGGTACTTC
CSARDLGGETRYF
>TRBV7-9|-|-|TRBJ2-3
TGTGCCAGCAGCTTAGCGCTTCGACATTTTAGCACAGATACGCAGTATTTT
CASSLALRHFSTDTQYF
>TRBV27|-|once|TRBJ2-7
TGTGCCAGCAGTCTCCCCCCCGGGGGCGAGCAGTGCTTC
CASSLPPGGEQCF
>TRBV6-5|-|-|TRBJ1-1
TGTGCCAGCAGTTATGACAGGTACACTGAAGCTTTCTTT
CASSYDRYTEAFF
>TRBV27|-|once|TRBJ2-5
TGTGCCAGCAGTTTTGTAGGGACCTACCAAGAGACCCAGTACTTC
CASSFVGTYQETQYF
>TRBV27|-|many|TRBJ2-3
TGTGCCAGCAGTTTGGTCAAGGGGCCAACTAGCACAGATACGCAGTATTTT
CASSLVKGPTSTDTQYF
>TRBV7-3|TRBD2|-|TRBJ2-1
TGTGCCAGCAGCTTCATCGGCGGGAGAGGTGCGGATGAGCAGTTCTTC
CASSFIGGRGADEQFF
>TRBV27|TRBD1|few|TRBJ2-1
TGTGCCAGCAGTTTATTCTGGACAGGGGGTGAGTCTGAGCAGTTCTTC
CASSLFWTGGESEQFF
>TRBV6-2/TRBV6-3|-|many|TRBJ2-4
TGTGCCAGCGCCGGGACCTATAACCCAGACATTCAGTACTTC
CASAGTYNPDIQYF
>TRBV4-2|TRBD1|few|TRBJ2-7
TGTGCCAGCAGCCAAGGAACAGGGGGCTTGTACGAGCAGTACTTC
CASSQGTGGLYEQYF
>TRBV3-1|-|many|TRBJ1-5
TGTGCCAGCAGCCAAGATTGGGGGCCACAGCCCCAGCATTTT
CASSQDWGPQPQHF
>TRBV11-2|-|few|TRBJ2-7
TGTGCCAGCAGCTTAGATCTTGGGTACGAGCAGTACTTC
CASSLDLGYEQYF
>TRBV5-1|-|many|TRBJ1-1
TGCGCCAGCAGCTTGGCCCCTGGGCGCCAAACTGAAGCTTTCTTT
CASSLAPGRQTEAFF
>TRBV6-6|-|many|TRBJ1-5
TGTGCCAGCAGTTATCGGAATCAGCCCCAGCATTTT
CASSYRNQPQHF
>TRBV9|-|few|TRBJ1-2
TGTGCCAGCAGCGTAGGAGGCGGGACCTATGGCTACACCTTC
CASSVGGGTYGYTF
>TRBV12-3/TRBV12-4|-|many|TRBJ2-3
TGTGCCAGCAGCTTAAAAGATACGCAGTATTTT
CASSLKDTQYF
>TRBV5-6|-|many|TRBJ2-7
TGTGCCAGCAGCCCATGGACAGTGGTAGGAGAGCAGTACTTC
CASSPWTVVGEQYF
>TRBV30|-|many|TRBJ2-4
TGTGCCTGGAGGGGCAGTCCGTGGGGTACCAAAAACATTCAGTACTTC
CAWRGSPWGTKNIQYF
>TRBV6-5|TRBD1|few|TRBJ2-7
TGTGCCAGCAGTTATGGGACAGGGGGTATTTACGAGCAGTACTTC
CASSYGTGGIYEQYF
>TRBV7-9|-|many|TRBJ2-3
TGTGCCAGCAGCTTAGCGGAGGGGGATGGTGCAGATACGCAGTATTTT
CASSLAEGDGADTQYF
>TRBV15|TRBD1|once|TRBJ1-2
TGTGCCACCAGCAGCTTTACAGGGGCCGACCATGGCTACGCCTTC
CATSSFTGADHGYAF
>TRBV23-1|-|-|TRBJ2-1
TGCGCCAGCAGTCAGGGGGCGCGATACAATGAGCAGTTCTTC
CASSQGARYNEQFF
>TRBV19|-|few|TRBJ1-5
TGTGCCAGTAGTGGGGGACTTTATAGCAATCAGCCCCAGCATTTT
CASSGGLYSNQPQHF
>TRBV11-2|-|many|TRBJ2-1
TGTGCCAGCAGAACCCGGGCCGCAGGCGCGGGGTCCAATGAGCAGTTCTTC
CASRTRAAGAGSNEQFF
>TRBV7-9|-|few|TRBJ2-7
TGTGCCAGCAGCGAAAGGGACTCCCTCTTCGCCTACGAGCAGTACTTC
CASSERDSLFAYEQYF
>TRBV5-6|-|-|TRBJ1-5
TGTGCCAGCAGCTTAACGGGGTTGTCCGGTCAGCCCCAGCATTTT
CASSLTGLSGQPQHF
>TRBV20-1|-|many|TRBJ2-7
TGCAGTGCTATAGACGGGTACGAGCAGTACTTC
CSAIDGYEQYF
>TRBV11-2|-|-|TRBJ1-1
TGTGCCAGCAGCCGCATCGGGGAGGGGCCTGAAGCTTTCTTT
CASSRIGEGPEAFF
>TRBV29-1|-|many|TRBJ2-7
TGCAGCGTGGAGGGGCGGGAACCCAACGAGCAGTACTTC
CSVEGREPNEQYF
>TRBV3-1|TRBD1|-|TRBJ2-3
TGTGCCAGCAGCCAAGTCGCGGTCAGCGACAGGGACATTGATACGCAGTATTTT
CASSQVAVSDRDIDTQYF
>TRBV5-1|TRBD1|-|TRBJ2-2
TGCGCCAGCAGCCCCCCCGGGGGACAGGACACCGGGGAGCTGTTTTTT
CASSPPGGQDTGELFF
>TRBV25-1|-|-|TRBJ1-1
TGTGCCAGCAGTGAACCGACCATGGGCACTGAAGCTTTCTTT
CASSEPTMGTEAFF
>TRBV9|-|few|TRBJ1-1
TGTGCCAGCAGCGTTGGGAGGGTCACTGAAGCTTTCTTT
CASSVGRVTEAFF
>TRBV4-1|TRBD1|many|TRBJ2-5
TGCGCCAGCAGCCAATGGGACAGGGCTACCGAGACCCAGTACTTC
CASSQWDRATETQYF
>TRBV13|-|many|TRBJ1-4
TGTGCCAGCACCTCCAGTGCAACTAATGAAAAACTGTTTTTT
CASTSSATNEKLFF
>TRBV2|TRBD1|-|TRBJ2-7
TGTGCCAGCATGAACCGGGACAGGGTTCTCTACGAGCAGTACTTC
CASMNRDRVLYEQYF